The 2 T cell receptor beta chains below come from one sample, sequenced in a study of T cells in Graves' hyperthyroidism and ophthalmopathy (dated by TCRdb to about 2019). The method behind the library was multiplex PCR. TCRdb lists the instrument as Illumina HiSeq 2000. TCR beta CDR3 regions were amplified from RNA transcripts. The TCR CDR3 was subjected to a first round of RT-PCR using the HTBI primer set and the Qiagen OneStep RT-PCR kit. Using fastp at Q25 and MiXCR, TCRdb reprocessed the public reads and kept productive beta chains. Identical CDR3 proteins give one entry, which carries the most common genes and DNA. The sample includes fewer than 700,000 distinct CDR3 sequences, with 17% observed a single time. Jointly, the top ten make up around 17% of the sample. Sample: blood. The receptors here all came from a woman between 18 and 29 years old with Graves' ophthalmopathy.

V and J are TRBV7-6 and TRBJ2-6; D is possibly TRBD1 (6 bases). The ends were cut back, 5 bases at V and 2 bases at J, with 16 bases in the middle. The CDR3 runs to 17 residues. In germline, CDR1 is SGHVS, CDR2 FNYEAQ. The CDR3 reads CASSRQTGPTGANVLTF. The CDR3 nucleotides are TGTGCCAGCAGCCGGCAGACAGGTCCTACTGGGGCCAACGTCCTGACTTTC.

This clonotype was observed many times. The chain has TRBV7-3 and TRBJ2-3; maybe TRBD2 (5 bases). This CDR3 is built from 15 residues. Trimming shortened V by 0 bases and J by 3 bases, and 10 bases separated the two germline ends. The germline CDR1 and CDR2 sequences are SGHTA and FQGTGA. This chain's CDR3 is CASSLTGAATDTQYF. CDR3 sequence (DNA): TGTGCCAGCAGCTTAACGGGAGCGGCGACAGATACGCAGTATTTT.